The 21 T cell receptor beta chains in this list originate from one sample, sequenced in a study. TCRdb analysed the RT-PCR reads with MiXCR anew, one entry per CDR3 protein. The sample yields approximately 720,000 distinct CDR3 sequences, about 14% seen once. The sequenced sample was memory CD4+ T cells from blood. The source is a female donor in good health, serving as a healthy control.

In this sample, this clonotype turned up many times. The chain joins TRBV20-1 to TRBJ2-7; the D is unclear. The V end lost 0 bases, the J end lost 3 bases, and 3 bases lay between the germline ends. Germline CDR1 reads DFQATT; CDR2 reads SNEGSKA (reference sequence). The CDR3 length is 11 residues. The CDR3 sequence is CSARENYEQYF. The CDR3 region has the DNA TGCAGTGCTAGAGAGAACTACGAGCAGTACTTC.

The genes are TRBV20-1 and TRBJ2-3; TRBD2 matches 16 bases. The CDR3 contains 20 residues. CDR1 DFQATT and CDR2 SNEGSKA come from the germline V gene (reference sequence). With 3 bases clipped from V and 2 bases from J, the junction kept 14 bases outside the gene matches. DNA of the CDR3: TGCAGTGCTAGGAGATCCGGGACTAGCGGGGGGGCAGGCTACACAGATACGCAGTATTTT. As protein: CSARRSGTSGGAGYTDTQYF.

This clonotype occurred many times. The chain uses TRBV15 and TRBJ1-2; no clear D. V lost 3 bases and J 13 bases, leaving 15 bases between the germline ends. Looked up from germline, CDR1 is LNHNV and CDR2 is YYDKDF (reference sequence). The CDR3 contains 12 residues. The CDR3 loop is CATSRITDSLTF. The CDR3 bases are TGTGCCACCAGCAGGATCACGGACTCACTCACCTTC.

This clonotype has only a few counts. This chain joins TRBV7-9 and TRBJ1-2; D is perhaps TRBD1 (5 bases). The V gene's germline CDR1 is SEHNR and CDR2 FQNEAQ (reference sequence). The length of the CDR3 is 14 residues. Trimming took 8 bases from V and 1 from J, leaving 14 bases between them. CDR3 DNA: TGTGCCAGCCTTCAAGACAGCTTTAACTATGGCTACACCTTC. The encoded protein is CASLQDSFNYGYTF.

This clonotype was picked up many times. The gene calls are TRBV10-2 and TRBJ1-2; 8 bases map to TRBD1. The CDR3 runs to 15 residues. Germline V gene lookup returns CDR1 WSHSY and CDR2 SAAADI. V trimming: 3 bases; J trimming: 7 bases; junction bases outside the gene matches: 10. CDR3 protein: CASSDMTGVGAGYTF. Written as DNA, the CDR3 is TGCGCCAGCAGTGATATGACAGGGGTGGGCGCTGGCTACACCTTC.

The chain recombines TRBV6-2 or TRBV6-3 with TRBJ2-5; TRBD1 aligns across 7 bases. This CDR3 region has 17 residues. V gave up 0 bases and J gave up 3 bases; unmatched junction bases: 10. Germline assignment: CDR1 MNHEY and CDR2 SVGEGT. The CDR3 DNA follows: TGTGCCAGCAGTTACTCGCAGACGACAGGGATAGAAGAGACCCAGTACTTC. It specifies CASSYSQTTGIEETQYF.

This clonotype was seen a few times. V is TRBV10-3 and J is TRBJ1-1; possible D gene TRBD1, 5 bases. V lost 0 bases and J 7 bases, leaving 9 bases between the germline ends. This CDR3 is 13 amino acids long. CDR1 is ENHRY and CDR2 is SYGVKD in the germline V gene. The DNA of the CDR3 is TGTGCCATCAGTGAGTCCCGGGACGGTGAAGCTTTCTTT. Translation gives CAISESRDGEAFF.

J is TRBJ2-1 and V is TRBV3-1; 8 bases fit TRBD2. Per germline, CDR1 LGHDT and CDR2 YNNKEL (reference sequence). The CDR3 is made up of 14 amino acids. The V gene end was trimmed by 8 bases and the J gene end by 7 bases; junction bases not matched to a gene: 10. This CDR3 is CASCFSGRGNEQFF. In DNA form, the CDR3 reads TGTGCCAGCTGTTTCAGCGGGAGAGGGAATGAGCAGTTCTTC.

This clonotype came up a few times. As DNA, the CDR3 is TGTGCCAGCAGTTTACCGGGACAGGGGCTCGGGACCCAGTACTTC. It codes for CASSLPGQGLGTQYF. This chain joins TRBV5-5 and TRBJ2-5, with 10 positions matching TRBD1. In germline, CDR1 is SGHKS, CDR2 YYEKEE (reference sequence). Trimming removed 5 bases from V and 7 bases from J; junction bases left unmatched: 11. This CDR3 spans 15 amino acids.

The V gene is TRBV20-1, the J gene TRBJ2-1; perhaps TRBD1 as D (5 bases). V was clipped by 0 bases and J by 7 bases, with 13 bases between them. The CDR3 spans 14 residues. CDR1 and CDR2 from the germline V gene are DFQATT and SNEGSKA (reference sequence). CDR3 in amino acids: CSAREVGERNEQFF. The CDR3 DNA reads as TGCAGTGCTAGAGAGGTAGGGGAAAGGAATGAGCAGTTCTTC.

This clonotype occurred a few times. The chain joins TRBV20-1 to TRBJ2-7; 7 positions agree with TRBD2. This CDR3 has 14 residues. The germline V gene has CDR1 DFQATT and CDR2 SNEGSKA (reference sequence). The trim removed 6 bases at V and 0 bases at J, leaving 8 bases unmatched. The CDR3: CSARRGEFSYEQYF. As DNA, the CDR3 is TGCAGTGCCCGTCGGGGGGAGTTCTCCTACGAGCAGTACTTC.

This clonotype was detected a few times. The V and J genes are TRBV10-3 and TRBJ1-2; TRBD1 aligns across 8 bases. Per germline, CDR1 ENHRY and CDR2 SYGVKD. This CDR3 has 11 amino acids. With 8 bases clipped from V and 9 bases from J, the junction kept 5 bases outside the gene matches. The CDR3 bases are TGTGCCATCCAGGGGGCGGAAAGCTACACCTTC. Its protein is CAIQGAESYTF.

This clonotype appeared a single time. J is TRBJ2-7 and V is TRBV28; D perhaps matches TRBD1 (6 bases). The germline V and J ends were trimmed by 4 bases and 3 bases, with 13 bases remaining between them. This CDR3 is 14 amino acids long. Germline V gives CDR1 MDHEN, CDR2 SYDVKM. CDR3 in amino acids: CASSSGTLYYEQYF. CDR3 nucleotide sequence: TGTGCCAGCAGTTCTGGGACACTTTACTACGAGCAGTACTTC.

To note about this clonotype: One junction end does not reproduce the germline sequence, and a read error may be involved. V usage is TRBV20-1 and J usage is TRBJ1-2; TRBD1 matches 7 bases. The CDR3 covers 15 residues. The germline gives CDR1 DFQATT, CDR2 SNEGSKA (reference sequence). The CDR3 DNA follows: TGCAGTGCTAGACCGGGACAGACACCTAACTATGGCTACGCCTTC. It specifies CSARPGQTPNYGYAF.

This clonotype was seen only a few times. The genes are TRBV12-3 or TRBV12-4 and TRBJ1-5; D might be TRBD1 (5 bases). Trimming took 5 bases from V and 7 from J, leaving 12 bases between them. CDR3 size: 13 residues. The CDR3 coding sequence is TGTGCCAGCAGTGTTGGGGACGGGCAGCCCCAGCATTTT. Protein sequence: CASSVGDGQPQHF.

This clonotype was counted many times. V gene TRBV12-3 or TRBV12-4 combines with J gene TRBJ1-1; D may be TRBD1 (6 bases). Trimming removed 5 bases at V and 0 bases at J, with 10 bases between. This CDR3 comprises 14 residues. Here the CDR3 reads CASSARQVNTEAFF. DNA for the CDR3: TGTGCCAGCAGTGCACGACAGGTGAACACTGAAGCTTTCTTT.

Only a few counts were recorded for this clonotype. The chain carries TRBV6-1 and TRBJ1-1; 7 bases map to TRBD1. Germline assignment: CDR1 MNHNS and CDR2 SASEGT. This CDR3 is built from 15 residues. J lost 3 bases, V lost 4 bases, and 8 bases had no gene match. The CDR3 here is CASSAWTGVDTEAFF. DNA for the CDR3: TGTGCCAGCAGTGCTTGGACAGGCGTAGACACTGAAGCTTTCTTT.

In this sample, this clonotype turned up a few times. The CDR3 sequence: CASSELGQALGAFF. The CDR3 DNA reads as TGTGCCAGCAGTGAATTGGGACAAGCCCTGGGGGCTTTCTTT. The chain employs TRBV6-1 and TRBJ1-1, with D possibly TRBD1 on 6 matching bases. The CDR3 covers 14 residues. Germline values: CDR1 MNHNS, CDR2 SASEGT. V lost 2 bases and J 11 bases, leaving 18 bases between the germline ends.

V gene TRBV7-2 combines with J gene TRBJ2-5; 11 positions match TRBD2. V dropped 1 base and J dropped 2; count of bases not matched to a gene: 3. CDR3 length equals 16 residues. Germline loops: CDR1 SGHTA, CDR2 FQGNSA. This CDR3 is CASSLVAGGLQETQYF. The CDR3, as DNA: TGTGCCAGCAGCTTAGTAGCGGGAGGGCTTCAAGAGACCCAGTACTTC.

This clonotype was counted many times. The chain uses TRBV6-5 and TRBJ1-2; D gene uncertain. The germline V gene has CDR1 MNHEY and CDR2 SVGAGI. V lost 5 bases and J 0 bases, leaving 13 bases between the germline ends. This CDR3 contains 15 residues. The CDR3 is CASSRASLANYGYTF. CDR3 nucleotide sequence: TGTGCCAGCAGTAGAGCCAGCTTAGCTAACTATGGCTACACCTTC.

The gene calls are TRBV7-3 and TRBJ2-3; TRBD2 might be the D (6 bases). V was clipped by 5 bases and J by 7 bases, with 31 bases between them. Per the germline V gene, CDR1 is SGHTA and CDR2 is FQGTGA. The CDR3 runs to 19 residues. For the CDR3, the DNA is TGTGCCAGCAGCCCCCATTCACCTCTCCGGGACTCCAGGTCATATACGCAGTATTTT. Amino acid sequence: CASSPHSPLRDSRSYTQYF.